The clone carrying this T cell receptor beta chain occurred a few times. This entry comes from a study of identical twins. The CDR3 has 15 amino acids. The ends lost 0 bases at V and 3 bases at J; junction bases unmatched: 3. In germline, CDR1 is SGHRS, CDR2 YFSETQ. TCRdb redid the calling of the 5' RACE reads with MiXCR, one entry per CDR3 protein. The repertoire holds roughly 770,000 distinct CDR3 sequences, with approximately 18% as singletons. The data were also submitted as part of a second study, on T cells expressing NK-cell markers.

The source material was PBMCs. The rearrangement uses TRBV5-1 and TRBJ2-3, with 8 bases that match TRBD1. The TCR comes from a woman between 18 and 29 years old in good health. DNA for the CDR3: TGCGCCAGCAGCTTGGGGACAGGGAATACAGATACGCAGTATTTT. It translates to CASSLGTGNTDTQYF.